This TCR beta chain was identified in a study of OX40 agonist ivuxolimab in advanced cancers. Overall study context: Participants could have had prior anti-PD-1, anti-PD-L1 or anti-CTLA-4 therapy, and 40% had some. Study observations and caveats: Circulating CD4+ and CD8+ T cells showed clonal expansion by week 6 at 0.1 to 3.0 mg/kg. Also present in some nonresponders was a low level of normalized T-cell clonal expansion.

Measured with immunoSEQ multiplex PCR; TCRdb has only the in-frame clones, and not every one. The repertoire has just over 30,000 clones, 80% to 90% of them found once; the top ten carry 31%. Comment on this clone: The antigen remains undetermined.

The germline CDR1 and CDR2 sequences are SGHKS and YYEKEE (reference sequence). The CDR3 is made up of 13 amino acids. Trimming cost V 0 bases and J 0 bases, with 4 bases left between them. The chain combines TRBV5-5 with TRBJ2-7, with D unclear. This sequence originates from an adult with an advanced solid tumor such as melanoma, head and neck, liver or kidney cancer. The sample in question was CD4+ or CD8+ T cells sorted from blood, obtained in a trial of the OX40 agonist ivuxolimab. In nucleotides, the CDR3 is TGTGCCAGCAGCTTGGGTTACTCCTACGAGCAGTACTTC. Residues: CASSLGYSYEQYF.